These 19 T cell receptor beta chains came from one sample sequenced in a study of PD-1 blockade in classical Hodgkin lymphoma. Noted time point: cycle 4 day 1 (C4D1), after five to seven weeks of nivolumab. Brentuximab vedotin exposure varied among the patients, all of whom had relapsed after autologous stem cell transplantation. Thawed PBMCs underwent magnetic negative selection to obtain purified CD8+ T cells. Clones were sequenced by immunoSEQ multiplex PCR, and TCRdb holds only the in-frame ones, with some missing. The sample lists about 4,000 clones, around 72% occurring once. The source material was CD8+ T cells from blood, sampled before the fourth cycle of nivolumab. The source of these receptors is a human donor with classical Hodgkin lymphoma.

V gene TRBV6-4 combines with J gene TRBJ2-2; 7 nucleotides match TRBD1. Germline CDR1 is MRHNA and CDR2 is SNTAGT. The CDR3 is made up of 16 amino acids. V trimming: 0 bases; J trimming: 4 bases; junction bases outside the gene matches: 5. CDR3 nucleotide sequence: TGTGCCAGCAGTGACTCGAAGGGGGCTGTCACCGGGGAGCTGTTTTTT. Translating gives CASSDSKGAVTGELFF.

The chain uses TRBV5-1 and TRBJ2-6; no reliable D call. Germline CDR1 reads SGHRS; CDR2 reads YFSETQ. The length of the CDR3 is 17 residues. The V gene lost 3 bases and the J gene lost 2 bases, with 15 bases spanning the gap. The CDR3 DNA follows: TGCGCCAGCAGCTGGGCCCCCATGGAGACTGGGGCCAACGTCCTGACTTTC. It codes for CASSWAPMETGANVLTF.

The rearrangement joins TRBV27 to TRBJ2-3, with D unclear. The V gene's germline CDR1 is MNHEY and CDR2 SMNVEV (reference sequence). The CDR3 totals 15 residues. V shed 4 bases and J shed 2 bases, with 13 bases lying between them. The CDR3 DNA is TGTGCCAGCAGTTGGACGGATTCTTTCACAGATACGCAGTATTTT. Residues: CASSWTDSFTDTQYF.

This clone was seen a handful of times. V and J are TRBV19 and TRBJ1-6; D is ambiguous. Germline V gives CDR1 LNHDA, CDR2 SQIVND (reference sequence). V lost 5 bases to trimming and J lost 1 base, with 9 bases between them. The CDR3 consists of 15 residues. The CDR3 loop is CASSWTSSYNSPLHF. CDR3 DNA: TGTGCCAGTAGTTGGACCAGTTCCTATAATTCACCCCTCCACTTT.

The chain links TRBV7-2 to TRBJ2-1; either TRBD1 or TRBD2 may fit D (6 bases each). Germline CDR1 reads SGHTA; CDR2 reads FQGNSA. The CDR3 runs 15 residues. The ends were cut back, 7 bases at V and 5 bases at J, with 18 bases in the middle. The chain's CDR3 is CASIKGRGANNEQFF. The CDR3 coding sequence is TGTGCCAGCATCAAAGGTAGGGGGGCTAACAATGAGCAGTTCTTC. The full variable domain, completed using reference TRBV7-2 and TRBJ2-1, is GAGVSQSPSNKVTEKGKDVELRCDPISGHTALYWYRQSLGQGLEFLIYFQGNSAPDKSGLPSDRFSAERTGGSVSTLTIQRTQQEDSAVYLCASIKGRGANNEQFFGPGTRLTVL.

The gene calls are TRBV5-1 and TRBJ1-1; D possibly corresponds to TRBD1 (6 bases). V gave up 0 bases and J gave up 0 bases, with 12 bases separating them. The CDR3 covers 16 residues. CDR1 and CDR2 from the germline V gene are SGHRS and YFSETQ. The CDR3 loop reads CASSLAAGQMNTEAFF. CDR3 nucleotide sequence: TGCGCCAGCAGCTTGGCCGCCGGACAGATGAACACTGAAGCTTTCTTT.

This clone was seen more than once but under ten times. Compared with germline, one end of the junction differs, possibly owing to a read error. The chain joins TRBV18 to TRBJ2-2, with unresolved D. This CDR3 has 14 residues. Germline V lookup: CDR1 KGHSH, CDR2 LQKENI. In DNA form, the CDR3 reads TGTGCCAGCTCACCAAGTCTGAACAACGGGGAGCTGTTTTTT. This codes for CASSPSLNNGELFF.

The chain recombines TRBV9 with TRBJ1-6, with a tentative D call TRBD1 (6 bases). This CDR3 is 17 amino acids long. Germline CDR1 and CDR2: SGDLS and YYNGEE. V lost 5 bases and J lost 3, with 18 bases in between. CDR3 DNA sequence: TGTGCCAGCAGTGAAAAAGGAGGGGGTTTCTATAATTCACCCCTCCACTTT. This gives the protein CASSEKGGGFYNSPLHF.

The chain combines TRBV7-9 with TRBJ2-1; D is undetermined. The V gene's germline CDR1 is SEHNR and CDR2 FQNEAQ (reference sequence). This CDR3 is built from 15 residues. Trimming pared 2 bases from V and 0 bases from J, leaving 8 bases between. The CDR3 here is CASSLSETSYNEQFF. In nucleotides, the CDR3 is TGTGCCAGCAGCTTAAGCGAAACCTCCTACAATGAGCAGTTCTTC. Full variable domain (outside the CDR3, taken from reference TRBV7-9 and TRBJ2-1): DTGVSQNPRHKITKRGQNVTFRCDPISEHNRLYWYRQTLGQGPEFLTYFQNEAQLEKSRLLSDRFSAERPKGSFSTLEIQRTEQGDSAMYLCASSLSETSYNEQFFGPGTRLTVL.

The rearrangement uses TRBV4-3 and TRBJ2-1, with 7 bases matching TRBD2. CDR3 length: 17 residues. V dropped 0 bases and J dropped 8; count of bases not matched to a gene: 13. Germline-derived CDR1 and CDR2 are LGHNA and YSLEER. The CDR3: CASSQDKWGGSLYEQFF. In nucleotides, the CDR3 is TGCGCCAGCAGCCAAGATAAGTGGGGCGGGAGTTTATATGAGCAGTTCTTC.

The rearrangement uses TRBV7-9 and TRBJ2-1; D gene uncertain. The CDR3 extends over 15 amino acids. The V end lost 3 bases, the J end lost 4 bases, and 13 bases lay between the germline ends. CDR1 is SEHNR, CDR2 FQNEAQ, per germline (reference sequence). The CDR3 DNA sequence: TGTGCCAGCAGCTTTAGTCAGAGAACTTACAATGAGCAGTTCTTC. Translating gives CASSFSQRTYNEQFF. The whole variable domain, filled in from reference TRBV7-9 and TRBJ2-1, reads DTGVSQNPRHKITKRGQNVTFRCDPISEHNRLYWYRQTLGQGPEFLTYFQNEAQLEKSRLLSDRFSAERPKGSFSTLEIQRTEQGDSAMYLCASSFSQRTYNEQFFGPGTRLTVL.

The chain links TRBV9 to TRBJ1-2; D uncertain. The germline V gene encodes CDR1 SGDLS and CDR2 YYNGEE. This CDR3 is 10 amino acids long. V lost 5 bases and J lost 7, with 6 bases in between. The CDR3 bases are TGTGCCAGCAGAGGATTTGGCTACACCTTC. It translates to CASRGFGYTF.

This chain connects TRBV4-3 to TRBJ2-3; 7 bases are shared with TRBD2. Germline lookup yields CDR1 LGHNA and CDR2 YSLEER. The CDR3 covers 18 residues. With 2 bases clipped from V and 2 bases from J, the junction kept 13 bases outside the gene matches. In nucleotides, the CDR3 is TGCGCCAGCAGCCAATACGTTGGAGTGAGCGGGGTCACAGATACGCAGTATTTT. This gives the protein CASSQYVGVSGVTDTQYF.

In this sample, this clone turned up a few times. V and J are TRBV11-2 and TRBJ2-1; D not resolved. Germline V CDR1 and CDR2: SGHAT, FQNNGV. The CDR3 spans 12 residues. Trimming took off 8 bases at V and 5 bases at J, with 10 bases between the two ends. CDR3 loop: CASQLGNNEQFF. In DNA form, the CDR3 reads TGTGCCAGCCAGCTGGGAAACAATGAGCAGTTCTTC.

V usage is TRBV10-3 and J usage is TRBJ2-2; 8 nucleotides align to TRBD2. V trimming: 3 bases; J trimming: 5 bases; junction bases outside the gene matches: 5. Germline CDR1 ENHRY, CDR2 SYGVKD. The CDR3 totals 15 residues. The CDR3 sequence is CAISDGGGPTGELFF. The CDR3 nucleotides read TGTGCCATCAGTGACGGCGGGGGGCCAACCGGGGAGCTGTTTTTT.

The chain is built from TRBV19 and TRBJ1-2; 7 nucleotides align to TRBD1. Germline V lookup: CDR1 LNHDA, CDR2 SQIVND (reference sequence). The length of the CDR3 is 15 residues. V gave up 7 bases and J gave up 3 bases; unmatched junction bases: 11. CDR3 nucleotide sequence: TGTGCCAGTACCTTGACAGGGCGTTTTCACTATGGCTACACCTTC. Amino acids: CASTLTGRFHYGYTF.

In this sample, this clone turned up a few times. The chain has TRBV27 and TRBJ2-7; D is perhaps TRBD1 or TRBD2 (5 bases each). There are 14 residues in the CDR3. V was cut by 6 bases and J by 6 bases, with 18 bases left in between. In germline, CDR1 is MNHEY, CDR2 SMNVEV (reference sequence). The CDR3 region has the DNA TGTGCCAGCAGCCCAGGGACGGACTGGGGCGAGCAGTACTTC. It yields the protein CASSPGTDWGEQYF.

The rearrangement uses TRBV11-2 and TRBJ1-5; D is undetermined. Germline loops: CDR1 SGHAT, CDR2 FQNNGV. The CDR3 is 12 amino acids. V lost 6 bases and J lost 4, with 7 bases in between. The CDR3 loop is CASRLQNQPQHF. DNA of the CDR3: TGTGCCAGCAGACTCCAGAATCAGCCCCAGCATTTT.

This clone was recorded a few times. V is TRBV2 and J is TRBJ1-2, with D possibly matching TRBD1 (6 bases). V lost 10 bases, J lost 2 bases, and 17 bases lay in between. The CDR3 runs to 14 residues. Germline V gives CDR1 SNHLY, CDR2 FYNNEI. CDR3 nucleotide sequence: TGTGCCATTGACCAGGGGACGTCGAACTATGGCTACACCTTC. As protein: CAIDQGTSNYGYTF.